A single sample is the source of the 17 T cell receptor beta chains below, sequenced in a study of T-cell reconstitution after alpha-beta-depleted transplantation in children. It was with unique molecular identifiers that the TCRbeta library was prepared. TCRdb reprocessed the PCR reads via MiXCR and lists one record per CDR3 protein. This sample has more than 550,000 distinct CDR3 sequences, with 10% found just once. Material: PBMCs from the stem cell graft donor, obtained from the stem cell graft. The receptors come from a human donor who donated a stem cell graft to a child with acute myeloid leukemia.

This clonotype was found a few times. The gene calls are TRBV20-1 and TRBJ2-4; D unresolved. Looked up from germline, CDR1 is DFQATT and CDR2 is SNEGSKA (reference sequence). This CDR3 has 13 amino acids. Trimming took off 0 bases at V and 6 bases at J, with 9 bases between the two ends. The CDR3 nucleotides read TGCAGTGCTAGAGAAGGGCTGAGAAACATTCAGTACTTC. It specifies CSAREGLRNIQYF.

This sequence joins TRBV3-1 and TRBJ1-5; the D is unclear. CDR1 is LGHDT and CDR2 is YNNKEL in the germline V gene (reference sequence). The CDR3 is made up of 15 amino acids. V shed 0 bases and J shed 3 bases, with 9 bases lying between them. CDR3 residues: CASSQDSRFNQPQHF. In nucleotides, the CDR3 is TGTGCCAGCAGCCAAGATAGCAGGTTCAATCAGCCCCAGCATTTT.

V is TRBV4-3 and J is TRBJ1-1, with D possibly being TRBD1 (6 bases). Germline assignment: CDR1 LGHNA and CDR2 YSLEER. V dropped 0 bases and J dropped 0 bases, with 8 bases sitting between them. The CDR3 totals 15 residues. DNA of the CDR3: TGCGCCAGCAGCCAAGATCAGGGGTTGAACACTGAAGCTTTCTTT. Amino acids: CASSQDQGLNTEAFF.

The chain joins TRBV7-2 to TRBJ2-7, with 8 bases fitting TRBD2. The trim removed 10 bases at V and 3 bases at J, leaving 14 bases unmatched. The V gene's germline CDR1 is SGHTA and CDR2 FQGNSA. The CDR3 sequence is 15 residues long. The CDR3 region has the DNA TGTGCCACCGCCGGGACTAGTAGTGGGGGCTACGAGCAGTACTTC. Protein sequence: CATAGTSSGGYEQYF.

V usage is TRBV11-1 and J usage is TRBJ2-3, with D perhaps TRBD1 (6 bases). This CDR3 has 19 residues. CDR1 and CDR2 from the germline V gene are SGHAT and FQDESV (reference sequence). Trimming cost V 6 bases and J 0 bases, with 25 bases left between them. DNA for the CDR3: TGTGCCAGCAGAAGGGGGATTAAGAGCGGTCGAGGGAGCACAGATACGCAGTATTTT. Translated: CASRRGIKSGRGSTDTQYF.

This clonotype was observed at least ten times. The chain links TRBV12-3 or TRBV12-4 to TRBJ2-3, with 8 bases identical to TRBD2. V lost 6 bases to trimming and J lost 2 bases; unmatched junction nucleotides: 10. The CDR3 totals 16 residues. CDR3 bases: TGTGCCAGCAGCGAACTAGCGGCCATCTCCACAGATACGCAGTATTTT. Protein product: CASSELAAISTDTQYF.

This clonotype was observed a handful of times. V usage is TRBV12-3 or TRBV12-4 and J usage is TRBJ1-1; 7 bases align to TRBD1. This CDR3 region has 14 residues. Germline trimming cut 7 bases from V and 7 bases from J; bases unmatched to any gene: 12. CDR3 in amino acids: CASTLGTVPVEAFF. DNA for the CDR3: TGTGCCAGCACCTTAGGGACAGTCCCGGTTGAAGCTTTCTTT.

This clonotype was observed a handful of times. The chain employs TRBV28 and TRBJ2-7; 8 bases are a match to TRBD2. Trimming took 4 bases from V and 6 from J; bases not matched to a gene: 11. The CDR3 consists of 15 residues. Per germline, CDR1 MDHEN and CDR2 SYDVKM. This CDR3 reads CASSYSGTSGGEQYF. Written as DNA, the CDR3 is TGTGCCAGCAGTTATAGCGGGACTTCGGGGGGCGAGCAGTACTTC.

Many counts were recorded for this clonotype. V is TRBV20-1 and J is TRBJ1-4; D is undetermined. V was clipped by 6 bases and J by 7 bases, with 21 bases between them. The CDR3 has 15 residues. Germline CDR1 reads DFQATT; CDR2 reads SNEGSKA (reference sequence). CDR3 DNA sequence: TGCAGTGCGGCTGAGGGTCGGAGGGTGGGTGAAAAACTGTTTTTT. Amino acids: CSAAEGRRVGEKLFF.

A few counts support this clonotype. The chain links TRBV7-3 to TRBJ2-1, with no clear D. This CDR3 comprises 13 residues. The germline V and J ends were trimmed by 6 bases and 12 bases, with 18 bases remaining between them. Germline-derived CDR1 and CDR2 are SGHTA and FQGTGA. CDR3 in amino acids: CASRGRDERSQFF. CDR3 nucleotide sequence: TGTGCCAGCAGGGGTAGAGATGAGAGGTCGCAGTTCTTC.

V gene TRBV20-1 combines with J gene TRBJ2-7, with a weak D call TRBD2 (6 bases). This CDR3 spans 13 amino acids. Per the germline V gene, CDR1 is DFQATT and CDR2 is SNEGSKA (reference sequence). V was shortened by 1 base and J by 6 bases, with 13 bases between the two germline ends. Here the CDR3 reads CSARGSLAFEQYF. Here the CDR3 DNA reads TGCAGTGCTAGAGGTTCCCTAGCGTTCGAGCAGTACTTC.

The rearrangement joins TRBV7-3 to TRBJ2-7, with no clear D. CDR3 length: 11 amino acids. CDR1 is SGHTA, CDR2 FQGTGA, per germline. V lost 5 bases, J lost 10 bases, and 12 bases lay in between. Here the CDR3 reads CASSRRTYQYF. Written as DNA, the CDR3 is TGTGCCAGCAGCCGTCGCACCTACCAGTACTTC.

This clonotype was counted a few times. V is TRBV5-6 and J is TRBJ2-1; TRBD1 matches 11 bases. From germline, CDR1 is SGHDT and CDR2 YYEEEE. The CDR3 spans 16 residues. V dropped 1 base and J dropped 9; count of bases not matched to a gene: 9. The CDR3 spells CASSLTGQGGRREQFF. The CDR3 nucleotides are TGTGCCAGCAGCTTGACGGGACAGGGGGGCCGCCGTGAGCAGTTCTTC.

The count of this clonotype is one. This rearrangement joins TRBV30 to TRBJ1-5, with D perhaps TRBD1 (5 bases). Trimming left V 3 bases short and J 3 bases short, with 15 bases between. The CDR3 extends over 15 amino acids. Germline CDR1 and CDR2: GTSNPN and SVGIG (reference sequence). The CDR3 sequence: CAWSVSTGINQPQHF. As DNA, the CDR3 is TGTGCCTGGAGCGTTTCAACAGGAATCAATCAGCCCCAGCATTTT.

The chain couples TRBV30 to TRBJ1-5, with 8 bases matching TRBD1. Germline V lookup: CDR1 GTSNPN, CDR2 SVGIG (reference sequence). The CDR3 sequence is 15 residues long. Trimming at V came to 3 bases and at J to 5 bases, leaving 9 bases not matched to a gene. Here the CDR3 reads CAWRPTGGRDQPQHF. As DNA, the CDR3 is TGTGCCTGGAGGCCAACAGGGGGTCGAGATCAGCCCCAGCATTTT.

This clonotype turned up a few times. The rearrangement links TRBV7-3 to TRBJ1-2; D is possibly TRBD1 (5 bases). This CDR3 is built from 15 residues. The germline V gene has CDR1 SGHTA and CDR2 FQGTGA. The V end lost 0 bases, the J end lost 6 bases, and 14 bases lay between the germline ends. CDR3 nucleotides: TGTGCCAGCAGCTTAACCGGGACTCCCACGAATGGCTACACCTTC. Protein: CASSLTGTPTNGYTF. The full variable domain, its missing parts supplied by reference TRBV7-3 and TRBJ1-2, is GAGVSQTPSNKVTEKGKYVELRCDPISGHTALYWYRQSLGQGPEFLIYFQGTGAADDSGLPNDRFFAVRPEGSVSTLKIQRTERGDSAVYLCASSLTGTPTNGYTFGSGTRLTVV.

There are a few counts of this clonotype. The CDR3 region has the DNA TGTGCCAGCAGTGAATTCAGGACAGCCACCTACGAGCAGTACTTC. Protein: CASSEFRTATYEQYF. The V gene is TRBV25-1, the J gene TRBJ2-7; D perhaps matches TRBD1 (6 bases). The CDR3 is 15 amino acids. Germline CDR1 MGHDK, CDR2 SYGVNS. Deletions cut 1 base from V and 2 bases from J, with 12 bases between.